A selection of T cell receptor beta chains follows, all from one sample in a study of blood T cell repertoires in COVID-19. Sequenced by immunoSEQ multiplex PCR; TCRdb stores in-frame clones only, minus some. The sample holds tens of thousands of clones, approximately 90% seen once. Sequenced input: peripheral blood. These receptors originate from a human donor with active COVID-19. The donor label of this sample is uncertain. Each CDR3 is given with its conserved first and last residue. Each record gives: CDR3 protein, CDR3 DNA, clone size, D gene, V gene, J gene. D genes are given only for firm matches. Some rows have no size entry. The others give once, few or many, or a class for an expanded clone.

CASSHRGGQPQHF	TGCGCCAGCAGTCACCGAGGGGGACAGCCCCAGCATTTT	NA	NA	TRBV23-1	TRBJ1-5
CASSFTAQGVISPLHF	TGTGCCAGCAGTTTCACCGCGCAGGGGGTGATTTCACCCCTCCACTTT	few	TRBD1	TRBV6-6	TRBJ1-6
CASTRLAGGRNEQFF	TGTGCCAGCACTCGACTAGCGGGGGGGCGCAATGAGCAGTTCTTC	NA	TRBD2	TRBV2	TRBJ2-1
CASSLTGSGELFF	TGTGCCAGCAGCCTTACAGGGTCCGGGGAGCTGTTTTTT	NA	NA	TRBV6-4	TRBJ2-2
CSVEDGGLDTQYF	TGCAGCGTTGAAGACGGGGGGCTCGATACGCAGTATTTT	NA	NA	TRBV29-1	TRBJ2-3
CASTFPLTF	TGTGCCAGCACTTTTCCGTTAACCTTC	NA	NA	TRBV28	TRBJ1-2
CASSRGTDNSPLHF	TGTGCCAGCAGCCGCGGGACAGATAATTCACCCCTCCACTTT	NA	TRBD1	TRBV11-2	TRBJ1-6
CASSRYGNSPLHF	TGCGCCAGCAGCCGCTACGGTAATTCACCCCTCCACTTT	NA	NA	TRBV4-3	TRBJ1-6
CASSHSGGYEQYF	TGTGCCAGCAGCCACTCGGGGGGCTACGAGCAGTACTTC	NA	TRBD2	TRBV3-1/TRBV3-2	TRBJ2-7
CASSLAGGGWNTEAFF	TGTGCCAGCAGCTTGGCGGGTGGCGGCTGGAACACTGAAGCTTTCTTT	NA	NA	TRBV5-7	TRBJ1-1
CASSAGSTYNSPLHF	TGTGCCAGCAGCGCGGGGAGTACCTATAATTCACCCCTCCACTTT	NA	NA	TRBV5-8	TRBJ1-6
CASSPLAGGTDTQYF	TGTGCCAGCAGTCCACTAGCGGGGGGCACAGATACGCAGTATTTT	NA	TRBD2	TRBV27	TRBJ2-3